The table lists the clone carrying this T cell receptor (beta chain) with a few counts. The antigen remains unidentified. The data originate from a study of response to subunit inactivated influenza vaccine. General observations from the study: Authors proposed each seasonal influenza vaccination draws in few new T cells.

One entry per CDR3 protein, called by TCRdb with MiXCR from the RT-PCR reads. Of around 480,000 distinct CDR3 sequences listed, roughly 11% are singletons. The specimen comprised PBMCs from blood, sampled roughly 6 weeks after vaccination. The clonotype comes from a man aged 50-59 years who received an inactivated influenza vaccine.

CDR3 in DNA: TGTGCCACCAGCAGAGATCTCCGGGGGGGGACAGATACGCAGTATTTT. Amino acids: CATSRDLRGGTDTQYF. The V and J genes are TRBV15 and TRBJ2-3, with TRBD2 identical over 8 bases. J was trimmed by 3 bases and V by 0 bases; bases with no gene match: 5. Germline CDR1 reads LNHNV; CDR2 reads YYDKDF (reference sequence). CDR3 length equals 16 residues.